The T cell receptor (beta chain) described here comes from a study of blood T cell repertoires in COVID-19. The assay was immunoSEQ multiplex PCR, and TCRdb's table has in-frame clones only and misses some. The table has 200,000 to 250,000 clones, around 88% seen once; the top ten hold more than 1.4%. CDR1 LNHNV and CDR2 YYDKDF come from the germline V gene (reference sequence). Trimming removed 5 bases from V and 3 bases from J, with 14 bases in between. The CDR3 is made up of 14 amino acids. The chain has TRBV15 and TRBJ2-7; possible D gene TRBD2, 6 bases. This clonotype was sampled from a man between 18 and 29 years old with active or convalescent COVID-19. The specimen was peripheral blood. This CDR3 reads CATSRTGLNYEQYF. In DNA, the CDR3 is TGTGCCACCAGCCGGACGGGACTCAACTACGAGCAGTACTTC.